The present TCR beta chain was sequenced within a study of PD-1 and CTLA-4 blockade in melanoma (dated by TCRdb to the early 2020s). With regard to the full study: The study compared how PD-1 blockade and CTLA-4 blockade affected the melanoma-reactive CD8 T cell response in patients with melanoma.

The CDR3 goes from the cysteine to the phenylalanine over 13 residues. The DNA shown is the 39-base CDR3, in frame from base 1. After removal of 5 bases from V and 5 bases from J, the junction retains 3 bases not matched to a gene. CDR1 MDHEN and CDR2 SYDVKM are derived from the germline V gene. Library creation used the immunoSEQ multiplex PCR assay. The source is immuneACCESS, and TCRdb retained only in-frame sequences with V and J called. Part of the clones is not carried over; for the studies checked, unresolved V genes explain less than half of this, and the remainder is unexplained. Recorded for this sample are fewer than 35,000 clones; about 85% of them occurred a single time. The leading ten clones occupy less than 7% of the sample. Points on this clone: This receptor's antigen is unknown. No quality values exist for individual bases; no much larger clone is one base distant.

Sequenced material: CD8+ T cells from peripheral blood, taken from a patient given anti-PD-1 treatment. The rearrangement joined TRBV28 to TRBJ2-5; 9 central nucleotides agree with TRBD1. This clonotype originated in a human donor with melanoma. CDR3 loop: CASSHRGPETQYF. At the DNA level, the sequence is TGTGCCAGCAGTCACAGGGGGCCGGAGACCCAGTACTTC.